A single sample gave rise to the 9 T cell receptor beta chains below, sequenced in a study of T cell responses to AZD1222 COVID-19 vaccine. Clones were sequenced by immunoSEQ multiplex PCR, and TCRdb holds only the in-frame ones, with some missing. Among approximately 50,000 clones listed, 80% were seen once. Here the sequenced sample was peripheral blood, taken 28 days after the second AZD1222 dose. All receptors derive from an adult who received the AZD1222 COVID-19 vaccine.

The CDR3 loop is CASSQGGTGSGNTIYF. DNA for the CDR3: TGTGCCAGCAGCCAAGGCGGCACGGGTTCTGGAAACACCATATATTTT. The chain joins TRBV3-1 (or the pseudogene TRBV3-2) to TRBJ1-3, with D unclear. V dropped 1 base and J dropped 1 base, with 11 bases sitting between them. The CDR3 covers 16 residues. Germline-derived CDR1 and CDR2 are LGHDT and YNNKEL (reference sequence).

The chain carries TRBV19 and TRBJ1-1; 7 nucleotides line up with TRBD1. V gave up 3 bases and J gave up 4 bases; unmatched junction bases: 5. This CDR3 is built from 14 residues. Germline CDR1 is LNHDA and CDR2 is SQIVND (reference sequence). The CDR3 spells CASSIAGGGTEAFF. CDR3 coding DNA: TGTGCCAGTAGTATCGCAGGGGGAGGCACTGAAGCTTTCTTT.

The chain is built from TRBV30 and TRBJ2-6; tentatively, D is TRBD2 (6 bases). The germline V gene has CDR1 GTSNPN and CDR2 SVGIG (reference sequence). This CDR3 region has 15 residues. Trimming cost V 6 bases and J 0 bases, with 12 bases left between them. This chain's CDR3 is CACRGVSSGANVLTF. The CDR3 DNA reads TGTGCCTGTCGCGGGGTTAGCTCTGGGGCCAACGTCCTGACTTTC. Full variable domain (missing parts from reference TRBV30 and TRBJ2-6): SQTIHQWPATLVQPVGSPLSLECTVEGTSNPNLYWYRQAAGRGLQLLFYSVGIGQISSEVPQNLSASRPQDRQFILSSKKLLLSDSGFYLCACRGVSSGANVLTFGAGSRLTVL.

The chain recombines TRBV3-1 (or the pseudogene TRBV3-2) with TRBJ2-3; D is undetermined. CDR3 length: 12 amino acids. V lost 0 bases and J 14 bases, leaving 12 bases between the germline ends. Germline loops: CDR1 LGHDT, CDR2 YNNKEL (reference sequence). CDR3 residues: CASSQDRIALYF. The CDR3 nucleotides are TGTGCCAGCAGCCAAGATCGAATAGCTCTGTATTTT.

V and J are TRBV11-3 and TRBJ2-1; 9 bases map to TRBD2. CDR1 and CDR2 (germline): SGHNT, YENEEA. The CDR3 sequence is 15 residues long. J gave up 10 bases and V 2 bases, and 9 bases lay outside the gene matches. The CDR3 sequence is CASSLRAGGPHEQFF. The DNA of the CDR3 is TGTGCCAGCAGCTTACGGGCGGGGGGGCCTCACGAGCAGTTCTTC.

This clone was counted only a few times. The rearrangement uses TRBV28 and TRBJ1-4, with no clear D. V was pared by 4 bases and J by 4 bases, with 7 bases between. The CDR3 contains 13 residues. Germline V gene data show CDR1 as MDHEN and CDR2 as SYDVKM. The CDR3 protein is CASSSEFNEKLFF. The CDR3 DNA reads as TGTGCCAGCAGTTCCGAATTTAATGAAAAACTGTTTTTT.

The rearrangement uses TRBV19 and TRBJ1-6; D ambiguous. Germline V gene data show CDR1 as LNHDA and CDR2 as SQIVND (reference sequence). The CDR3 has 14 residues. V was shortened by 5 bases and J by 13 bases, with 18 bases between the two germline ends. The CDR3 nucleotides are TGTGCCAGTAGTGAAAGACTTGAGTATTGGCCCCTCCACTTT. It is translated as CASSERLEYWPLHF.

The chain joins TRBV5-1 to TRBJ1-6, with D tentatively TRBD1 (6 bases). Germline V gene sequence: CDR1 SGHRS, CDR2 YFSETQ. The V and J ends lost 4 bases and 1 base respectively, with 12 bases between them. This CDR3 comprises 16 residues. This CDR3 is CASSNRDTSYNSPLHF. In nucleotides, the CDR3 is TGCGCCAGCAGCAACCGGGACACGTCCTATAATTCACCCCTCCACTTT.

The CDR3 DNA follows: TGTGCCAGCAGCTTGGCCCCGGGCTGGCAAGAGACCCAGTACTTC. As protein: CASSLAPGWQETQYF. The chain couples TRBV5-6 to TRBJ2-5; D unclear. CDR1 is SGHDT and CDR2 is YYEEEE in the germline V gene. Trimming left V 0 bases short and J 2 bases short, with 11 bases between. The CDR3 consists of 15 residues.